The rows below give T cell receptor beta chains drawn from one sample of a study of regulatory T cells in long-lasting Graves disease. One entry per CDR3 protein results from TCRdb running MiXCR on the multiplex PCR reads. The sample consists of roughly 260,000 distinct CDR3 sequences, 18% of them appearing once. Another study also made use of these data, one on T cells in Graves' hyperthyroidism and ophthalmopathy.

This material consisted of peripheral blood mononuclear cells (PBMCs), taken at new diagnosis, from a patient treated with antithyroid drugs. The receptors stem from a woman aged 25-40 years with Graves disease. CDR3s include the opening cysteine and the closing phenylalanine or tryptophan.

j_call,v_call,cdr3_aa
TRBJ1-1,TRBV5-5,CASSLGWGNTEAFF
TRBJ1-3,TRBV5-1,CASTLQGVGSGNTIYF
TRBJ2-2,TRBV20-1,CSAKSGTGGPTGELFF
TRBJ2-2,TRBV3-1,CASSQDNVGSGGAGELFF
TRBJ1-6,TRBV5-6,CASSQGQGGSPLHF
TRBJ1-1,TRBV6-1,CASNPLPRVRRGTEAFF
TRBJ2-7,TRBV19,CASSTDRVNEQYF
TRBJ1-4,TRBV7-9,CASSGTGPGLNEKLFF
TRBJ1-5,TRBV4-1,CASSQTGVGNQPQHF
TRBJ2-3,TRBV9,CASSETVSTDTQYF
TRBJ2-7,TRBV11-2,CASSLGSPYEQYF
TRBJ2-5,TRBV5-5,CASSVRGTSGGRGETQYF
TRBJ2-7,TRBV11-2,CASSLGPRDGYEQYF
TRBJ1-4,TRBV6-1,CASSAAGTGFGKLFF
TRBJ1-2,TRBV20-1,CSAPPLRQGGRGYTF
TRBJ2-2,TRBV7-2,CASSSRDGTGELFF
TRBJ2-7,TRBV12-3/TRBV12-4,CASGNRGEYEQYF
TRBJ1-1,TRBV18,CASSPHADLNTEAFF
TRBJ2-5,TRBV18,CASSPDRQEETQYF
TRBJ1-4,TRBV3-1,CASSEDRVGANEKLFF
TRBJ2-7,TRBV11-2,CASSLRGSWSGEQYF
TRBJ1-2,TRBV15,CATSTESAAAAGSYGYTF
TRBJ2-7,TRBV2,CASVWTGWKIYEQYF
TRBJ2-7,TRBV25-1,CASSDGPGYIYEQYF
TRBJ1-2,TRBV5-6,CASSTATGYLYGYTF
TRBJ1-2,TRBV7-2,CASSSVLGGGYTF
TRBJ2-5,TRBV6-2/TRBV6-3,CASSYSGEVPNLETQYF
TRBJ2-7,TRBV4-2,CASSQVNEEQYF
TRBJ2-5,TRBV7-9,CAGRRGGETQYF
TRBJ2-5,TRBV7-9,CASRRDRGLQETQYF
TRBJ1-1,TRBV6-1,CASSGQEGTEAFF
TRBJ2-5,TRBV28,CASEGQWETQYF
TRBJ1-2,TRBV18,CASSPMADYGYTF
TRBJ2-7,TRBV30,CAWRETESSYEQYF
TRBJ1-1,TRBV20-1,CSASGGGTTEAFF
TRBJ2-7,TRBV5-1,CASSPGSGGAFNEQYF
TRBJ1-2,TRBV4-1,CASSQDQSQGNYGYTF
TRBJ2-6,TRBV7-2,CASSPLPLAGLSGANVLTF
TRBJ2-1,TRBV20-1,CSAQGGGGTYNEQFF
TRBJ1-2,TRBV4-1,CASSQELTGGYTF
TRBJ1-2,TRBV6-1,CASSEAQGTGFVYGYTF